These T cell receptor beta chains were read from a single sample in a study of CD8 T cells in ankylosing spondylitis. TCRdb ran MiXCR on the 5' RACE reads and lists one entry per CDR3 protein. The table has hundreds of thousands of distinct CDR3 sequences, 20% to 30% seen once. The specimen sequenced was blood, either unsorted or a sorted T cell fraction (not recorded which). These receptors originate from a male donor with ankylosing spondylitis or in good health (not recorded which). Both conserved end residues are part of each CDR3. A D gene is named only where the DNA matches it firmly. The size entry is marked missing in some rows and otherwise reads once, few, many or a size class.

V gene	J gene	D gene	clone size	CDR3 protein	CDR3 DNA
TRBV11-2	TRBJ2-1	.	.	CASSLGTVLYYNEQFF	TGTGCCAGCAGCCTGGGGACCGTCTTGTATTACAATGAGCAGTTCTTC
TRBV3-1	TRBJ2-7	.	.	CASSQFEGDTQYF	TGTGCCAGCAGCCAATTCGAAGGGGACACGCAGTACTTC
TRBV7-2	TRBJ1-6	.	.	CASSFSWSSYNSPLHF	TGTGCCAGCAGCTTTTCGTGGAGCTCCTATAATTCACCCCTCCACTTT
TRBV5-1	TRBJ2-1	.	.	CASSLAGANSYNEQFF	TGCGCCAGCAGCTTGGCAGGGGCTAACTCCTACAATGAGCAGTTCTTC
TRBV20-1	TRBJ1-2	TRBD1	.	CSAIYGTGVGGYTF	TGCAGTGCTATTTACGGGACAGGGGTAGGAGGCTACACCTTC
TRBV7-2	TRBJ2-5	.	many	CASSLNPQETQYF	TGTGCCAGCAGCTTAAATCCACAAGAGACCCAGTACTTC
TRBV20-1	TRBJ2-3	.	few	CSATVGEIADTQYF	TGCAGTGCTACGGTGGGAGAAATCGCAGATACGCAGTATTTT
TRBV20-1	TRBJ2-2	TRBD1	many	CSARMGGQGAGELFF	TGCAGTGCTAGAATGGGTGGACAGGGGGCCGGGGAGCTGTTTTTT
TRBV6-5	TRBJ2-7	TRBD2	few	CASSYRTSGLTSYEQYF	TGTGCCAGCAGTTACAGAACTAGCGGGCTAACCAGCTACGAGCAGTACTTC
TRBV5-1	TRBJ2-3	.	many	CASREYLNTDTQYF	TGCGCCAGCAGGGAATACCTGAACACAGATACGCAGTATTTT
TRBV20-1	TRBJ2-1	TRBD1	many	CSAREDRSYNEQFF	TGCAGTGCTAGAGAGGACAGGTCCTACAATGAGCAGTTCTTC
TRBV7-6	TRBJ2-2	.	few	CASSPAGALNTGELFF	TGTGCCAGCAGCCCCGCAGGGGCTTTGAACACCGGGGAGCTGTTTTTT
TRBV7-2	TRBJ2-3	TRBD1	many	CASSSYDRASAQYF	TGTGCCAGCAGCTCATACGACAGGGCCTCCGCGCAGTATTTT
TRBV20-1	TRBJ2-1	.	once	CSARYTPKSYNEQFF	TGCAGTGCTAGATACACTCCGAAATCCTACAATGAGCAGTTCTTC
TRBV7-8	TRBJ2-2	.	many	CASSLIGAVRSRGGSGELFF	TGTGCCAGCAGCTTAATCGGGGCGGTTCGGTCCCGAGGGGGATCGGGGGAGCTGTTTTTT
TRBV12-3/TRBV12-4	TRBJ2-7	.	many	CASSFGAAPGLGYEQYF	TGTGCCAGCAGTTTCGGGGCGGCGCCGGGACTTGGCTACGAGCAGTACTTC
TRBV10-3	TRBJ2-7	TRBD1	many	CAITDRAGTYEQYF	TGTGCCATCACCGACAGGGCGGGCACCTACGAGCAGTACTTC
TRBV7-2	TRBJ2-7	.	.	CASSRDWSSPEQYF	TGTGCCAGCAGCCGGGACTGGAGTTCCCCCGAGCAGTACTTC
TRBV5-5	TRBJ2-1	.	.	CASSYQLNEQFF	TGTGCCAGCAGCTATCAGTTGAATGAGCAGTTCTTC
TRBV27	TRBJ2-7	.	few	CASSLGAGPPYEQYF	TGTGCCAGCAGTTTAGGCGCAGGCCCTCCCTACGAGCAGTACTTC
TRBV3-1	TRBJ2-3	.	few	CASSHRSLATNWRDTQYF	TGTGCCAGCAGTCACAGAAGCCTAGCGACGAACTGGCGGGATACGCAGTATTTT
TRBV5-6	TRBJ1-5	.	many	CASSRRQGNQPQHF	TGTGCCAGCAGCCGACGACAGGGCAATCAGCCCCAGCATTTT
TRBV20-1	TRBJ1-6	.	.	CSARGGGLASSYNSPLHF	TGCAGTGCTAGAGGCGGGGGGTTGGCGAGCTCCTATAATTCACCCCTCCACTTT
TRBV4-3	TRBJ2-7	.	many	CASRQTTVTYEQYF	TGCGCCAGCAGACAAACGACAGTAACCTACGAGCAGTACTTC
TRBV5-5	TRBJ2-1	.	.	CASSLVFDNEQFF	TGTGCCAGCAGCTTGGTGTTCGACAATGAGCAGTTCTTC
TRBV20-1	TRBJ2-7	TRBD1	many	CSAGRQGASYEQYF	TGCAGTGCTGGAAGACAGGGGGCATCCTACGAGCAGTACTTC
TRBV29-1	TRBJ2-1	TRBD2	many	CSFFPGPGLAGDEQFF	TGCAGCTTCTTCCCGGGACCGGGACTAGCGGGAGATGAGCAGTTCTTC
TRBV7-2	TRBJ1-6	TRBD1	many	CASSLTGGYNSPLHF	TGTGCCAGCAGCTTAACAGGGGGATATAATTCACCCCTCCACTTT
TRBV18	TRBJ1-5	.	many	CASSPTSDQPQHF	TGTGCCAGCTCACCAACCTCCGATCAGCCCCAGCATTTT
TRBV10-3	TRBJ2-7	TRBD2	many	CAISDRAGVSYEQYF	TGTGCCATCAGTGATCGTGCGGGAGTATCCTACGAGCAGTACTTC
TRBV19	TRBJ2-1	.	few	CASSSHSRSTLGEQFF	TGTGCCAGTAGTAGTCACAGCAGAAGTACGTTGGGTGAGCAGTTCTTC
TRBV24-1	TRBJ2-3	TRBD2	many	CATSESWAGGTDTQYF	TGTGCCACCAGTGAAAGCTGGGCGGGGGGCACAGATACGCAGTATTTT
TRBV2	TRBJ2-3	.	.	CASSELDSALPDTQYF	TGTGCCAGCAGTGAATTAGACAGCGCTCTCCCAGATACGCAGTATTTT
TRBV5-1	TRBJ2-6	.	many	CASSRVAVSGWAGANVLTF	TGCGCCAGCAGCCGGGTGGCTGTGTCAGGGTGGGCTGGGGCCAACGTCCTGACTTTC
TRBV6-2/TRBV6-3	TRBJ1-1	.	many	CATMDPMYEAFF	TGTGCCACCATGGACCCTATGTATGAAGCTTTCTTT
TRBV20-1	TRBJ2-1	TRBD2	.	CSARTSGSLYNEQFF	TGCAGTGCAAGGACTAGCGGGAGCCTCTACAATGAGCAGTTCTTC
TRBV20-1	TRBJ2-7	.	.	CSARRGDLTTNYEQYF	TGCAGTGCTAGAAGGGGGGACCTGACCACCAACTACGAGCAGTACTTC
TRBV20-1	TRBJ2-1	TRBD2	.	CSARQLIGTTYNEQFF	TGCAGTGCTAGACAACTAATTGGGACTACGTACAATGAGCAGTTCTTC
TRBV20-1	TRBJ2-7	.	.	CSARAVPGEQYF	TGCAGTGCTAGGGCCGTCCCGGGTGAGCAGTACTTC
TRBV9	TRBJ2-1	TRBD2	many	CASSVQLAGVNEQFF	TGTGCCAGCAGCGTTCAGCTAGCGGGAGTGAATGAGCAGTTCTTC
TRBV7-9	TRBJ2-3	.	.	CASSLAIHTDTQYF	TGTGCCAGCAGCTTAGCTATCCACACAGATACGCAGTATTTT
TRBV20-1	TRBJ2-3	.	many	CSARDGTDTQYF	TGCAGTGCTAGAGATGGGACAGATACGCAGTATTTT
TRBV5-1	TRBJ1-1	.	many	CASSLQATNTEAFF	TGCGCCAGCAGCCTTCAGGCCACCAACACTGAAGCTTTCTTT
TRBV5-1	TRBJ2-7	TRBD1	few	CASSPGTGSEQYF	TGCGCCAGCAGCCCTGGGACAGGGTCCGAGCAGTACTTC
TRBV15	TRBJ2-3	.	few	CATSSDSSPYDTQYF	TGTGCCACCAGCAGCGACAGTTCTCCCTATGATACGCAGTATTTT
TRBV2	TRBJ2-5	.	many	CASKTEETQYF	TGTGCCAGCAAAACTGAAGAGACCCAGTACTTC
TRBV10-3	TRBJ2-5	.	many	CAIRGRGGETQYF	TGTGCCATCAGGGGAAGGGGGGGCGAGACCCAGTACTTC
TRBV18	TRBJ1-1	.	.	CASSSYRERTEAFF	TGTGCCAGCTCGAGCTACAGGGAGAGGACTGAAGCTTTCTTT
TRBV20-1	TRBJ2-1	TRBD2	.	CSAPPAGGYNEQFF	TGCAGTGCTCCCCCGGCGGGGGGATACAATGAGCAGTTCTTC